The rows below give T cell receptor beta chains drawn from one sample of a study of T cells after yellow fever vaccination. Via MiXCR, TCRdb re-called the 5' RACE reads, giving one row per CDR3 protein. There are a few hundred thousand distinct CDR3 sequences in the sample; under 5% occur only once, and roughly a quarter lies in the top ten. The sequencing used PBMCs, collected 5 days after the yellow fever booster vaccination. The origin of the receptors is a man aged 18 to 30 who received the YFV17D yellow fever vaccine. Each CDR3 is given with its conserved first and last residue. D genes are given only for firm matches. Some rows mark clone size as missing; the rest say once, few, many or name a class of expanded clone.

j_call d_call clone_size v_call cdr3_nt cdr3_aa
TRBJ2-7 TRBD1 many TRBV7-2 TGTGCCAGCAGCGCCGGGACAGGGGTCTACGAGCAGTACTTC CASSAGTGVYEQYF
TRBJ2-1 TRBD2 many TRBV5-1 TGCGCCAGCAGCTGGACTAGCGGGGGGGACAATGAGCAGTTCTTC CASSWTSGGDNEQFF
TRBJ1-2 NA few TRBV7-8 TGTGCCAGCAGCTTAAGGGCCCTCGGTGGCTATGGCTACACCTTC CASSLRALGGYGYTF
TRBJ2-2 NA NA TRBV29-1 TGCAGCGTTCTGTGGGTTGCCGGGGAGCTGTTTTTT CSVLWVAGELFF
TRBJ2-4 NA many TRBV2 TGTGCCAGCAGGGACAGTTTAAACATTCAGTACTTC CASRDSLNIQYF
TRBJ2-3 NA NA TRBV20-1 TGCAGTGCTAGAAGAGGGGTCGATACGCAGTATTTT CSARRGVDTQYF
TRBJ2-5 NA NA TRBV5-1 TGCGCCAGCAGCGGCAGGATGGTGGAGACCCAGTACTTC CASSGRMVETQYF
TRBJ2-2 NA NA TRBV6-6 TGTGCCAGCAGCGCCCGGGCCGGGGAGCTGTTTTTT CASSARAGELFF
TRBJ1-1 TRBD1 few TRBV6-5 TGTGCCAGCAGTTCCGGACAGGGAACTGAAGCTTTCTTT CASSSGQGTEAFF
TRBJ2-5 NA few TRBV2 TGTGCCAGCAGCGTAACACTCCAGTCAGGGGAGACCCAGTACTTC CASSVTLQSGETQYF
TRBJ2-7 NA many TRBV27 TGTGCCAGCAGTCCAACAGTTTCCTACGAGCAGTACTTC CASSPTVSYEQYF
TRBJ1-5 NA few TRBV5-6 TGTGCCAGCAGCTTGTGGACGGTTAGCAATCAGCCCCAGCATTTT CASSLWTVSNQPQHF
TRBJ2-7 NA NA TRBV5-1 TGCGCCAGCAGCTTGGAACAGGGCCCCTACGAGCAGTACTTC CASSLEQGPYEQYF
TRBJ1-6 NA NA TRBV10-3 TGTGCCATCAGTGATTTGTCCCTTGGATCACCCCTCCACTTT CAISDLSLGSPLHF
TRBJ1-4 TRBD1 many TRBV5-1 TGCGCCAGCAGCCCGGGACAGGTCATCGGTAATGAAAAACTGTTTTTT CASSPGQVIGNEKLFF
TRBJ2-2 NA few TRBV7-2 TGTGCCAGCAGCTTAGCGCCGCAGAACACCGGGGAGCTGTTTTTT CASSLAPQNTGELFF
TRBJ2-1 NA NA TRBV5-6 TGTGCCAGCAGCTTGGAACAGAATGAGCAGTTCTTC CASSLEQNEQFF
TRBJ1-3 TRBD1 many TRBV12-3/TRBV12-4 TGTGCCAGCAATCTGGCCGGGACAGGGAGTGGAAACACCATATATTTT CASNLAGTGSGNTIYF
TRBJ1-2 NA few TRBV20-1 TGCAGTGCTTCTCGGCGGTATGGCTACACCTTC CSASRRYGYTF
TRBJ2-7 TRBD2 many TRBV6-1 TGTGCCAGCAGCGAAGGCGGGGGCTCCTACGAGCAGTACTTC CASSEGGGSYEQYF
TRBJ1-1 TRBD1 few TRBV27 TGTGCCAGCAGTTTTTCAGCGGGACAGGGGTCGAACACTGAAGCTTTCTTT CASSFSAGQGSNTEAFF
TRBJ1-1 NA few TRBV6-5 TGTGCCAGCAGTTACCATTTCAGCACTGAAGCTTTCTTT CASSYHFSTEAFF
TRBJ1-5 TRBD1 NA TRBV10-3 TGTGCCATCAGTGAGTCAGGACAGGGCAATCAGCCCCAGCATTTT CAISESGQGNQPQHF
TRBJ1-2 TRBD1 many TRBV10-3 TGTGCCATCAGTCGTAGACAGGGGGCCGGCTACACCTTC CAISRRQGAGYTF